This T cell receptor beta chain was obtained from a study of shared clonotypes between healthy human individuals. TCRdb keeps only in-frame clones here, not all; method: immunoSEQ multiplex PCR. Of about 2,500,000 clones listed, approximately 94% are singletons. This clone was recorded only once. CDR1 and CDR2 (germline): SGHRS, YFSETQ. The CDR3 spans 14 residues. Trimming stripped 0 bases from V and 7 bases from J, with 13 bases between. The V call is TRBV5-1, the J call TRBJ1-2; D remains ambiguous. Sequences were obtained from naive CD4+ T cells sorted from blood. Subset meaning: CD45RA+ positively selected. The clonotype was recovered from a young man in good health. In DNA form, the CDR3 reads TGCGCCAGCAGCTTGGAGGTCGGGTCGGGTGGCTACACCTTC. Residues: CASSLEVGSGGYTF.